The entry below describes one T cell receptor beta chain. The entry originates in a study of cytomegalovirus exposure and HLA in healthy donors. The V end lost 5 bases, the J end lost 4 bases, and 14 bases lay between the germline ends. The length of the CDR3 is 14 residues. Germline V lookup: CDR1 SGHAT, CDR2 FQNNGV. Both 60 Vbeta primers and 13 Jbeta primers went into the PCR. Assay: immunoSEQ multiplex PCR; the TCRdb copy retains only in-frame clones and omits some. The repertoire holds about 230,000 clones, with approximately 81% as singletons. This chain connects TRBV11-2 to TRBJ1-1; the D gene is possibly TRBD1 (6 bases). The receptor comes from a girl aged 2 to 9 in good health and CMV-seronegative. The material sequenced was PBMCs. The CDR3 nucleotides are TGTGCCAGCAGCCCCCGACAGGCTTTCACTGAAGCTTTCTTT. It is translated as CASSPRQAFTEAFF.